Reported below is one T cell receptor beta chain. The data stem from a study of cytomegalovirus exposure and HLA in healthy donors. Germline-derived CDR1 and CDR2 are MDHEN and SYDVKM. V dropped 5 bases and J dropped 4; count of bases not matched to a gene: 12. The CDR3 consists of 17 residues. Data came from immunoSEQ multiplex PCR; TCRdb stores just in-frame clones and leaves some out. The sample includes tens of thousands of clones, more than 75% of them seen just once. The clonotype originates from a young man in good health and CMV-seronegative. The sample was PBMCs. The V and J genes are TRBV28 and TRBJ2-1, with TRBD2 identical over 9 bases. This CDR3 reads CASSRHVASGIYNEQFF. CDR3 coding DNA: TGTGCCAGCAGTAGGCACGTCGCTAGCGGGATTTACAATGAGCAGTTCTTC. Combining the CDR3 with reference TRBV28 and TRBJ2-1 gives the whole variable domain DVKVTQSSRYLVKRTGEKVFLECVQDMDHENMFWYRQDPGLGLRLIYFSYDVKMKEKGDIPEGYSVSREKKERFSLILESASTNQTSMYLCASSRHVASGIYNEQFFGPGTRLTVL.